This is a list of T cell receptor beta chains from one sample in a study of blood T cell repertoires in COVID-19. The protocol was immunoSEQ multiplex PCR, while the TCRdb copy is restricted to in-frame clones and leaves out a portion. The table shows fewer than 250,000 clones, with less than 90% occurring only once. Sample: peripheral blood. All receptors come from a woman aged 50 to 60 with acute or convalescent COVID-19. Both conserved end residues are part of each CDR3. The D gene is left open where the match is weak. A row's size may be missing; if present it is once, few, many or a size class.

>TRBD1|TRBV19|TRBJ2-3|once
CASTGDRGTDTQYF
TGTGCCAGTACGGGCGACAGGGGCACAGATACGCAGTATTTT
>-|TRBV7-2|TRBJ2-5|-
CASSLALGAAETQYF
TGTGCCAGCAGCTTAGCGCTTGGGGCAGCGGAGACCCAGTACTTC
>-|TRBV7-2|TRBJ2-2|-
CASSHRTGELFF
TGTGCCAGCAGCCACAGGACCGGGGAGCTGTTTTTT
>-|TRBV9|TRBJ1-1|-
CASSAGAYHTEAFF
TGTGCCAGCAGCGCCGGAGCGTATCACACTGAAGCTTTCTTT
>TRBD1|TRBV3-1/TRBV3-2|TRBJ1-4|-
CASSQPDRGNEKLFF
TGTGCCAGCAGCCAACCGGACAGGGGTAATGAAAAACTGTTTTTT
>TRBD1|TRBV9|TRBJ2-6|-
CASSVSPGQGFSGANVLTF
TGTGCCAGCAGCGTATCCCCGGGACAGGGTTTTTCTGGGGCCAACGTCCTGACTTTC
>-|TRBV5-1|TRBJ1-2|-
CASSLAPGPYGYTF
TGCGCCAGCAGCTTGGCGCCGGGTCCCTATGGCTACACCTTC
>TRBD2|TRBV27|TRBJ2-7|-
CASSFLLAGANEQYF
TGTGCCAGCAGTTTCCTTCTAGCGGGAGCTAACGAGCAGTACTTC
>-|TRBV5-4|TRBJ1-2|-
CASSFEGDNYGYTF
TGTGCCAGCAGCTTCGAAGGGGATAACTATGGCTACACCTTC
>-|TRBV3-1/TRBV3-2|TRBJ1-3|-
CASSLSGNTIYF
TGTGCCAGCAGCCTCTCCGGAAACACCATATATTTT
>-|TRBV12-3/TRBV12-4|TRBJ1-1|-
CASSLVPSLEAFF
TGTGCCAGCAGTTTAGTCCCGAGCCTTGAAGCTTTCTTT
>TRBD1|TRBV11-2|TRBJ1-5|-
CASSKGDRGYQPQHF
TGTGCCAGCAGCAAAGGGGACAGGGGGTACCAGCCCCAGCATTTT
>TRBD1|TRBV19|TRBJ1-5|-
CASSIGQGGNQPQHF
TGTGCCAGTAGTATAGGACAGGGGGGCAATCAGCCCCAGCATTTT
>-|TRBV6-6|TRBJ2-2|-
CASSRGRGRGTGELFF
TGTGCCAGCAGTCGAGGGCGGGGGCGAGGCACCGGGGAGCTGTTTTTT
>-|TRBV7-9|TRBJ2-5|-
CASKPGPPSQETQYF
TGTGCCAGCAAACCGGGTCCTCCCTCCCAAGAGACCCAGTACTTC
>TRBD1|TRBV3-1/TRBV3-2|TRBJ2-2|-
CASSLTGTWTGELFF
TGTGCCAGCAGCCTGACAGGGACGTGGACCGGGGAGCTGTTTTTT
>-|TRBV5-1|TRBJ1-4|-
CASTRGLDEKLFF
TGCGCCAGCACACGGGGACTTGATGAAAAACTGTTTTTT
>TRBD2|TRBV14|TRBJ2-1|-
CASSRRTSGVNEQFF
TGTGCCAGCAGCCGCCGGACTAGCGGGGTGAATGAGCAGTTCTTC
>TRBD2|TRBV9|TRBJ2-7|-
CASSAGTSVYEQYF
TGTGCCAGCAGCGCCGGGACTAGCGTCTACGAGCAGTACTTC
>-|TRBV3-1/TRBV3-2|TRBJ2-6|-
CASSRGLDSGANVLTF
TGTGCCAGCAGCCGGGGCTTGGATTCTGGGGCCAACGTCCTGACTTTC
>-|TRBV29-1|TRBJ2-5|-
CSVDEGTQYF
TGCAGCGTTGATGAGGGGACCCAGTACTTC
>TRBD2|TRBV13|TRBJ2-7|-
CASSSGLAGGPYEQYF
TGTGCCAGCAGCTCCGGACTAGCGGGGGGGCCCTACGAGCAGTACTTC
>-|TRBV6-5|TRBJ2-1|-
CASSYSLTANNEQFF
TGTGCCAGCAGTTACTCATTGACAGCGAACAATGAGCAGTTCTTC
>TRBD1|TRBV6-6|TRBJ1-3|few
CASSRGGQGTGNTIYF
TGTGCCAGCAGTCGAGGAGGACAGGGGACTGGAAACACCATATATTTT
>TRBD2|TRBV29-1|TRBJ2-7|-
CSVDGLAGGASYEQYF
TGCAGCGTGGACGGACTAGCGGGGGGGGCTTCCTACGAGCAGTACTTC
>TRBD2|TRBV3-1/TRBV3-2|TRBJ2-5|-
CASSQAGEETQYF
TGTGCCAGCAGCCAGGCGGGAGAAGAGACCCAGTACTTC
>TRBD2|TRBV6-2/TRBV6-3|TRBJ2-1|-
CASSYWASGRISLSYNEQFF
TGTGCCAGCAGTTACTGGGCTAGCGGGAGGATATCTCTCTCCTACAATGAGCAGTTCTTC
>-|TRBV10-1|TRBJ2-7|-
CASSESGGYEQYF
TGCGCCAGCAGTGAGTCGGGGGGTTACGAGCAGTACTTC
>TRBD1|TRBV19|TRBJ1-2|-
CASSGAQGQAGLVGYTF
TGTGCCAGTAGCGGGGCACAAGGACAGGCAGGGTTAGTTGGCTACACCTTC
>-|TRBV6-2/TRBV6-3|TRBJ2-6|-
CASSLRKSGANVLTF
TGTGCCAGCAGTCTGCGGAAGTCTGGGGCCAACGTCCTGACTTTC
>TRBD1|TRBV6-5|TRBJ1-6|-
CASRGQGNSPLHF
TGTGCCAGCAGGGGACAGGGAAATTCACCCCTCCACTTT
>TRBD1|TRBV7-3|TRBJ1-2|-
CASSLTGGAGGYTF
TGTGCCAGCAGCCTCACAGGGGGCGCGGGTGGCTACACCTTC
>TRBD1|TRBV6-2/TRBV6-3|TRBJ1-4|-
CASSYLHRDRGEKLFF
TGTGCCAGCAGTTACCTTCACCGGGACAGGGGGGAAAAACTGTTTTTT
>-|TRBV4-1|TRBJ2-6|-
CASSQQASGANVLTF
TGCGCCAGCAGCCAGCAGGCTTCTGGGGCCAACGTCCTGACTTTC